These 26 T cell receptor beta chains were sequenced from one sample in a study of PD-L1 blockade in urothelial cancer. Assay: immunoSEQ multiplex PCR; the TCRdb copy retains only in-frame clones and omits some. The sample carries some 53,000 clones, 77% recorded once. This sample comprised PBMCs, obtained around atezolizumab (anti-PD-L1) treatment. The receptors come from a man aged 65 to 85 with urothelial cancer.

A few counts support this clone. The chain links TRBV19 to TRBJ1-5, with 8 bases matching TRBD1. The germline gives CDR1 LNHDA, CDR2 SQIVND (reference sequence). The junction had 8 bases not matched to a gene; V was cut back by 7 bases and J by 3 bases. The CDR3 runs 15 residues. The CDR3 sequence is CASTQDRAYNQPQHF. Here the CDR3 DNA reads TGTGCCAGTACCCAGGACAGGGCTTACAATCAGCCCCAGCATTTT.

The chain recombines TRBV7-8 with TRBJ1-1, with no clear D. The V and J ends lost 6 bases and 6 bases respectively, with 14 bases between them. There are 13 residues in the CDR3. Germline CDR1 SGHVS, CDR2 FQNEAQ. The CDR3 nucleotides read TGTGCCAGCAGGCCCCAGCGGGGTTCTGAAGCTTTCTTT. Translating it yields CASRPQRGSEAFF.

The genes are TRBV19 and TRBJ2-5; 8 nucleotides align to TRBD1. The CDR3 sequence is 14 residues long. V dropped 3 bases and J dropped 4; count of bases not matched to a gene: 4. Looked up from germline, CDR1 is LNHDA and CDR2 is SQIVND (reference sequence). The CDR3 spells CASSIGQGAETQYF. The CDR3 DNA follows: TGTGCCAGTAGTATCGGACAGGGCGCAGAGACCCAGTACTTC.

This sequence joins TRBV19 and TRBJ1-3; D is unresolved. Trimming took off 5 bases at V and 2 bases at J, with 7 bases between the two ends. CDR3 length: 13 residues. CDR1 and CDR2 from the germline V gene are LNHDA and SQIVND (reference sequence). DNA for the CDR3: TGTGCCAGTAGTCCCTTAACTGGAAACACCATATATTTT. Translation: CASSPLTGNTIYF.

The V gene is TRBV15, the J gene TRBJ1-1; possible D gene TRBD1, 6 bases. The germline CDR1 and CDR2 sequences are LNHNV and YYDKDF (reference sequence). The CDR3 loop spans 15 amino acids. V lost 2 bases and J lost 7, with 17 bases in between. In DNA form, the CDR3 reads TGTGCCACCAGCAGAATACTCCGACAGGCCAATGAAGCTTTCTTT. Translation: CATSRILRQANEAFF.

The V gene is TRBV5-4, the J gene TRBJ1-2; TRBD1 is a possible D gene (5 bases). The V gene lost 0 bases and the J gene lost 4 bases, with 7 bases spanning the gap. Germline V lookup: CDR1 SGHNT, CDR2 YYREEE (reference sequence). The CDR3 runs to 13 residues. CDR3 protein: CASSLDRLYGYTF. The CDR3 bases are TGTGCCAGCAGCTTGGACAGGCTCTATGGCTACACCTTC.

The genes are TRBV9 and TRBJ2-1; TRBD2 matches at 8 bases. CDR1 and CDR2 from the germline V gene are SGDLS and YYNGEE. The CDR3 extends over 14 amino acids. V lost 0 bases and J lost 6; bases outside the gene matches: 2. CDR3 coding DNA: TGTGCCAGCAGCGTAGCGGGGGGGATCAATGAGCAGTTCTTC. This sequence encodes CASSVAGGINEQFF.

The V and J genes are TRBV27 and TRBJ2-2, with TRBD1 identical over 7 bases. CDR1 is MNHEY, CDR2 SMNVEV, per germline (reference sequence). The length of the CDR3 is 14 residues. V shed 3 bases, J shed 3 bases, and the junction held 1 base outside the gene matches. The CDR3 bases are TGTGCCAGCAGTTTGGGGACAGACACCGGGGAGCTGTTTTTT. Amino acid sequence: CASSLGTDTGELFF.

The CDR3 nucleotides are TGTGCCAGCAGCTTGGCGGGGGGGGCGCGAGAGACCCAGTACTTC. It codes for CASSLAGGARETQYF. The chain couples TRBV5-6 to TRBJ2-5, with TRBD2 matching 8 bases. From germline, CDR1 is SGHDT and CDR2 YYEEEE. Trimming at V came to 0 bases and at J to 4 bases, leaving 5 bases not matched to a gene. CDR3 length equals 15 residues.

The chain combines TRBV7-2 with TRBJ2-2; D is uncertain. The CDR3 is 15 residues long. CDR1 is SGHTA, CDR2 FQGNSA, per germline. Trimming shortened V by 2 bases and J by 2 bases, and 9 bases separated the two germline ends. For the CDR3, the DNA is TGTGCCAGCAGCTTATTCTCGGGTAACACCGGGGAGCTGTTTTTT. Its protein product is CASSLFSGNTGELFF.

The J gene is TRBJ2-7, the V gene TRBV19; 13 nucleotides match TRBD2. This CDR3 has 17 residues. CDR1 is LNHDA and CDR2 is SQIVND in the germline V gene (reference sequence). J was trimmed by 4 bases and V by 3 bases; bases with no gene match: 9. The CDR3 DNA sequence: TGTGCCAGTAGTATGGTTCAAGGACTAGCGGGGGTGTACGAGCAGTACTTC. This translates into CASSMVQGLAGVYEQYF.

This sequence joins TRBV7-8 and TRBJ1-1, with TRBD1 identical over 7 bases. The CDR3 length is 15 residues. V dropped 5 bases and J dropped 5; count of bases not matched to a gene: 11. Germline assignment: CDR1 SGHVS and CDR2 FQNEAQ. This chain's CDR3 is CASSPEGQIPTEAFF. The CDR3 nucleotides read TGTGCCAGCAGCCCGGAGGGACAGATTCCAACTGAAGCTTTCTTT.

V usage is TRBV11-2 and J usage is TRBJ2-2; D possibly corresponds to TRBD2 (7 bases). The CDR3 spans 19 residues. Trimming shortened V by 1 base and J by 0 bases, and 18 bases separated the two germline ends. Germline CDR1 reads SGHAT; CDR2 reads FQNNGV. The CDR3 sequence: CASSLAPVGRGPNTGELFF. The CDR3 nucleotides read TGTGCCAGCAGCTTAGCCCCAGTTGGGCGGGGGCCGAACACCGGGGAGCTGTTTTTT.

The V gene is TRBV7-2, the J gene TRBJ2-5, with a possible D match to TRBD2 (6 bases). The germline CDR1 and CDR2 sequences are SGHTA and FQGNSA. The CDR3 has 15 residues. Trimming removed 0 bases at V and 4 bases at J, with 12 bases between. As DNA, the CDR3 is TGTGCCAGCAGCTTAGCGCTAATGGGGGGAGAGACCCAGTACTTC. Its protein is CASSLALMGGETQYF.

The count of this clone is one. The chain has TRBV4-3 and TRBJ2-5, with D possibly matching TRBD1 (7 bases). The germline gives CDR1 LGHNA, CDR2 YSLEER. The V and J ends lost 0 bases and 6 bases respectively, with 14 bases between them. The CDR3 contains 15 residues. CDR3 amino acids: CASSQDQGGGKTQYF. Here the CDR3 DNA reads TGCGCCAGCAGCCAAGATCAGGGGGGTGGGAAGACCCAGTACTTC.

The chain combines TRBV29-1 with TRBJ2-7, with D maybe TRBD1 (6 bases). V lost 5 bases and J lost 4, with 12 bases in between. The germline CDR1 and CDR2 sequences are SQVTM and ANQGSEA. The CDR3 length is 12 residues. CDR3 sequence (DNA): TGCAGCGTTTACAGGACAGAATACGAGCAGTACTTC. This encodes CSVYRTEYEQYF.

The V and J genes are TRBV5-1 and TRBJ1-1; TRBD1 might be the D (5 bases). This CDR3 comprises 16 residues. Germline V gives CDR1 SGHRS, CDR2 YFSETQ. The germline V and J ends were trimmed by 1 base and 4 bases, with 17 bases remaining between them. CDR3 DNA: TGCGCCAGCAGCTTGATGGGGGGACTAGGGGCCACTGAAGCTTTCTTT. Translated: CASSLMGGLGATEAFF.

This chain uses TRBV4-2 with TRBJ2-2; D possibly corresponds to TRBD2 (5 bases). In germline, CDR1 is LGHNA, CDR2 YNFKEQ. Trimming removed 1 base at V and 2 bases at J, with 5 bases between. The CDR3 has 14 residues. CDR3 sequence (DNA): TGTGCCAGCAGCCAAGGGACTAACACCGGGGAGCTGTTTTTT. Protein product: CASSQGTNTGELFF.

The V and J genes are TRBV19 and TRBJ2-7; 9 bases line up with TRBD2. CDR3 size: 16 residues. The ends lost 5 bases at V and 0 bases at J; junction bases unmatched: 8. Germline V gene data show CDR1 as LNHDA and CDR2 as SQIVND (reference sequence). CDR3 region: CASSGGGLASSYEQYF. The CDR3 region has the DNA TGTGCCAGTAGTGGCGGCGGACTAGCGAGCTCCTACGAGCAGTACTTC.

This clone was seen just once. The rearrangement joins TRBV7-2 to TRBJ1-1, with 8 positions matching TRBD1. The CDR3 is 14 residues long. After removal of 5 bases from V and 5 bases from J, the junction contained 7 bases not matched to a gene. CDR1 and CDR2 (germline): SGHTA, FQGNSA. The CDR3 region is CASSRTGRATEAFF. CDR3 bases: TGTGCCAGCAGCAGGACAGGGAGGGCGACTGAAGCTTTCTTT. Complete variable domain (other parts from reference TRBV7-2 and TRBJ1-1): GAGVSQSPSNKVTEKGKDVELRCDPISGHTALYWYRQSLGQGLEFLIYFQGNSAPDKSGLPSDRFSAERTGGSVSTLTIQRTQQEDSAVYLCASSRTGRATEAFFGQGTRLTVV.

This chain links TRBV4-2 with TRBJ2-4; D perhaps matches TRBD1 (6 bases). CDR1 and CDR2 (germline): LGHNA, YNFKEQ. V was shortened by 1 base and J by 2 bases, with 12 bases between the two germline ends. The length of the CDR3 is 16 residues. The CDR3: CASSQAGQSTKNIQYF. The CDR3 DNA reads TGTGCCAGCAGCCAAGCGGGACAATCGACCAAAAACATTCAGTACTTC.

The chain links TRBV5-4 to TRBJ2-1; TRBD2 is a possible D gene (6 bases). Per germline, CDR1 SGHNT and CDR2 YYREEE (reference sequence). The CDR3 totals 14 residues. The V and J ends lost 4 bases and 7 bases respectively, with 15 bases between them. Here the CDR3 reads CASSLGGAGNEQFF. The CDR3 DNA reads as TGTGCCAGCAGCCTCGGCGGGGCGGGGAATGAGCAGTTCTTC.

V and J are TRBV6-1 and TRBJ2-7, with a weak D call TRBD2 (5 bases). V lost 7 bases and J 3 bases, leaving 13 bases between the germline ends. CDR1 is MNHNS, CDR2 SASEGT, per germline. The CDR3 loop spans 13 amino acids. The CDR3, as DNA: TGTGCCAGCACCTCGGAGGTAGGCTACGAGCAGTACTTC. It encodes CASTSEVGYEQYF.

This clone was recorded once. The rearrangement links TRBV11-2 to TRBJ2-5; tentatively, D is TRBD1 (5 bases). The germline V gene has CDR1 SGHAT and CDR2 FQNNGV. This CDR3 is built from 15 residues. Trimming took off 4 bases at V and 5 bases at J, with 17 bases between the two ends. The CDR3: CASSSQPQGWETQYF. Written as DNA, the CDR3 is TGTGCCAGCAGCTCCCAACCCCAGGGCTGGGAGACCCAGTACTTC.

The chain links TRBV5-4 to TRBJ1-2; D remains ambiguous. The length of the CDR3 is 16 residues. Trimming pared 3 bases from V and 6 bases from J, leaving 21 bases between. Germline V gene sequence: CDR1 SGHNT, CDR2 YYREEE (reference sequence). The CDR3 DNA reads TGTGCCAGCAGCTCCTACTCCGGGATCCCCCCGCATGGCTACACCTTC. This codes for CASSSYSGIPPHGYTF.

This rearrangement joins TRBV10-2 to TRBJ2-7; TRBD1 might be the D (6 bases). Trimming stripped 7 bases from V and 6 bases from J, with 10 bases between. The CDR3 has 11 residues. Germline V gene sequence: CDR1 WSHSY, CDR2 SAAADI. CDR3 DNA sequence: TGCGCCAGCACCGACAGGACCGAGCAGTACTTC. Translated, it gives CASTDRTEQYF.